This TCR beta chain was documented in a study of blood T cell repertoires in COVID-19. Study at large: Sites in the United States, Italy and Spain provided acute and convalescent COVID-19 samples. The cDNA or gDNA used as material had been derived from T cells, B-cell-depleted T cells, or PBMCs.

The germline V gene has CDR1 SGHNT and CDR2 YENEEA. The CDR3 sequence is 20 residues long. The trim removed 4 bases at V and 6 bases at J, leaving 22 bases unmatched. Original processing methods: For nucleated cells, counts were estimated from reference gene primer amplification. Using immunoSEQ multiplex PCR, the repertoire was profiled, and TCRdb retains in-frame clones only, with some absent. V, J and clone size are those of that table, while D and trimming were read from the DNA. Of about 130,000 clones listed, around 88% are singletons. The V gene is TRBV11-3, the J gene TRBJ2-1; 9 positions agree with TRBD1. The material sequenced was peripheral blood. This sequence was found in a human donor in a cohort sampled during active COVID-19. The CDR3: CASSSMPGRSDRGALNEQFF. The CDR3 nucleotides read TGTGCCAGCAGCTCGATGCCCGGAAGATCCGACAGGGGGGCTCTCAATGAGCAGTTCTTC.